This TCR beta chain was retrieved from a study of graft-versus-host responses after intestinal transplantation (dated by TCRdb to about 2021). As for the study more broadly: The transplants that recipients got were multivisceral, liver-intestinal, or isolated intestinal. Anti-thymocyte globulin induction was given to all recipients, followed by maintenance tacrolimus and steroids for two to four years. Bulk TCR-beta CDR3 sequencing was used to track graft-versus-host and host-versus-graft alloreactive T cell clones in the graft, circulation and bone marrow after intestinal transplantation. Alloreactive clones were identified by sequencing pre-transplant mixed lymphocyte reaction products and comparing these products with unstimulated pre-transplant donor and recipient T cells. Of the roughly 25 intestinal transplant recipients enrolled in the cohort, one of whom was a retransplant, a few patients without pretransplant specimens were excluded. A peak of at least 4% donor T cells among recipient peripheral blood mononuclear cells was the definition used for donor T cell macrochimerism. Samples from three later patients were sequenced in-house on an Illumina MiSeq with MiXCR processing rather than by the commercial service. Results the study describes overall, beyond this receptor: The relatively low number and heterogeneity of intestinal transplant patients limited the conclusions. GvH clones turned up in recipient bone marrow, with some appearing earlier in ileal mucosa or blood, a pattern consistent with an intestinal mucosal origin. Early after transplant, declines in HvG clones were associated with peak levels of circulating GvH clones. In the allografts of patients with donor T cell macrochimerism, GvH to HvG T cell clonal ratios were high.

Comment on this clone: Its antigen is unknown. The junction and the germline gene differ at one end; a read error may be behind it.

Taken from the germline V gene (reference sequence), the CDR1 and CDR2 loops are SGHKS and YYEKEE. There are 15 amino acids in the CDR3, from cysteine to phenylalanine inclusive. Left in the record is the CDR3 DNA by itself, 45 bases read in frame from the first base. The library was obtained by the immunoSEQ multiplex PCR assay. For most patients, genomic DNA was subjected to high-throughput TCR-beta CDR3 sequencing by Adaptive Biotechnologies. The paper's processing steps were these. TCR sequencing data for some 17 patients were retrieved from Adaptive's ImmunoSEQ software; a few other patients were processed with MiXCR and VDJtools. Because the origin of CDR3 nucleotide sequences shared between donor and recipient could not be assigned, those sequences were removed. To be classed as alloreactive, a clone needed at least 2-fold expansion over unstimulated cells and a minimum CFSE-low frequency of 0.002% (template counts) or 0.001% (read counts). A clone was considered mappable if detected in the sequenced pre-transplant spleen, lymph node, or MLR CFSE-low populations of the donor or recipient. The cumulative frequency of alloreactive clones was calculated as a percentage of all sequences, weighted by copy number. TCRdb stores this immuneACCESS table with in-frame sequences only. Part of the clones is absent; in the studies checked, under half of the shortfall reflects unresolved V genes, and no reason is known for the rest. For V, J and clone size, that table is used; D and trimming come from the DNA. This sample is represented by around 9,400 clones; nearly 95% of them were singletons. The ten largest clones add up to roughly 16% of the sample.

Bone marrow was aspirated after transplant from the posterior iliac crest or another site chosen by the physician. The chain uses TRBV5-5 and TRBJ1-3; the D gene is perhaps TRBD1, from 6 matching bases. The sequences come from bone marrow, collected around 520 days after intestinal transplantation. The sequence was collected from a human patient who received an intestinal transplant, so some T cells may come from the graft donor. The DNA is as follows: TGTGCCAGCAACTTGGGAGGGGGGCCGGGAAACACCATATATTTT. This encodes CASNLGGGPGNTIYF.